One sample yielded the 27 T cell receptor beta chains listed below, sequenced in a study of OX40 agonist ivuxolimab in advanced cancers. TCRdb keeps only in-frame clones here, not all; method: immunoSEQ multiplex PCR. Of around 60,000 clones listed, 82% were seen once; the top ten hold roughly 1.5%. Specimen: CD4+ or CD8+ T cells sorted from blood, collected in a trial of the OX40 agonist ivuxolimab. The receptors originated from an adult with an advanced solid tumor such as melanoma, head and neck, liver or kidney cancer.

About this clone: A read error may produce the germline difference seen at one junction end. This rearrangement joins TRBV7-3 to TRBJ2-1; D tentatively fits TRBD1 or TRBD2 (5 bases each). The CDR3 totals 15 residues. Germline V gene sequence: CDR1 SGHTA, CDR2 FQGTGA. The CDR3 DNA reads TGTGCCAGCAGCTCCGGACGGGGCTCCCACAATGAGCAGTTCTTC. This encodes CASSSGRGSHNEQFF. The full variable domain, in which reference TRBV7-3 and TRBJ2-1 provide the parts outside the CDR3, is GAGVSQTPSNKVTEKGKYVELRCDPISGHTALYWYRQSLGQGPEFLIYFQGTGAADDSGLPNDRFFAVRPEGSVSTLKIQRTERGDSAVYLCASSSGRGSHNEQFFGPGTRLTVL.

The chain is built from TRBV14 and TRBJ1-4; D gene uncertain. CDR1 and CDR2 from the germline V gene are SGHDN and FVKESK. Trimming took off 4 bases at V and 0 bases at J, with 9 bases between the two ends. CDR3 length equals 15 residues. CDR3 coding DNA: TGTGCCAGCAGCCGAGTGAGAGCAACTAATGAAAAACTGTTTTTT. Translated, it gives CASSRVRATNEKLFF.

This rearrangement joins TRBV7-2 to TRBJ2-5, with 7 bases identical to TRBD1. After removal of 5 bases from V and 2 bases from J, the junction contained 11 bases not matched to a gene. The CDR3 runs 16 residues. Germline assignment: CDR1 SGHTA and CDR2 FQGNSA. The CDR3 loop is CASSLIDRAIQETQYF. The CDR3 nucleotides read TGTGCCAGCAGCCTCATCGACAGGGCGATACAAGAGACCCAGTACTTC.

The chain combines TRBV18 with TRBJ2-1, with 10 positions matching TRBD2. Germline V gene lookup returns CDR1 KGHSH and CDR2 LQKENI. Trimming took 0 bases from V and 2 from J; bases not matched to a gene: 4. CDR3 size: 17 residues. The CDR3 DNA sequence: TGTGCCAGCTCACCACCCCGACTAGCGGGTGCCTACAATGAGCAGTTCTTC. Translated, it gives CASSPPRLAGAYNEQFF.

This clone was seen only once. The rearrangement links TRBV6-1 to TRBJ2-5; TRBD1 matches 9 bases. V shed 7 bases and J 7 bases; nucleotides not matched to a gene: 13. Germline V gene sequence: CDR1 MNHNS, CDR2 SASEGT. CDR3 length: 15 amino acids. As DNA, the CDR3 is TGTGCCAGCACCTCCAGGGGACAGGGAGCGAGGACCCAGTACTTC. Its translation is CASTSRGQGARTQYF.

The chain employs TRBV10-3 and TRBJ2-3; 12 bases map to TRBD2. Trimming removed 2 bases from V and 4 bases from J; junction bases left unmatched: 4. The CDR3 runs to 16 residues. Germline V gene lookup returns CDR1 ENHRY and CDR2 SYGVKD. CDR3 protein: CAISEPRLAGADTQYF. The DNA of the CDR3 is TGTGCCATCAGTGAGCCAAGACTAGCGGGGGCAGATACGCAGTATTTT.

The rearrangement uses TRBV30 and TRBJ1-4; 7 bases line up with TRBD1. V was pared by 1 base and J by 7 bases, with 9 bases of the junction left unmatched. CDR1 GTSNPN and CDR2 SVGIG come from the germline V gene (reference sequence). The CDR3 runs to 15 residues. CDR3 protein: CAWSDPGQRREKLFF. The CDR3, as DNA: TGTGCCTGGAGTGACCCGGGACAGAGACGTGAAAAACTGTTTTTT. The entire variable domain, with the rest obtained from reference TRBV30 and TRBJ1-4, is as follows: SQTIHQWPATLVQPVGSPLSLECTVEGTSNPNLYWYRQAAGRGLQLLFYSVGIGQISSEVPQNLSASRPQDRQFILSSKKLLLSDSGFYLCAWSDPGQRREKLFFGSGTQLSVL.

The chain has TRBV11-2 and TRBJ1-5; tentatively, D is TRBD1 (5 bases). The CDR3 spans 13 residues. Germline V gene lookup returns CDR1 SGHAT and CDR2 FQNNGV. With 0 bases removed from V and 6 bases from J, the gap between germline ends came to 6 bases. DNA of the CDR3: TGTGCCAGCAGCTTAGATAGGGGTCAGCCCCAGCATTTT. This encodes CASSLDRGQPQHF.

The rearrangement links TRBV30 to TRBJ1-3; no firm D call. This CDR3 has 17 amino acids. V dropped 2 bases and J dropped 2 bases, with 19 bases sitting between them. Per germline, CDR1 GTSNPN and CDR2 SVGIG (reference sequence). Here the CDR3 DNA reads TGTGCCTGGAGTATGATTTCGGGCAGGTCGACTGGAAACACCATATATTTT. It yields the protein CAWSMISGRSTGNTIYF.

The chain links TRBV6-1 to TRBJ2-7; 10 bases fit TRBD2. The germline V gene has CDR1 MNHNS and CDR2 SASEGT. The V gene end was trimmed by 10 bases and the J gene end by 5 bases; junction bases not matched to a gene: 11. This CDR3 has 14 amino acids. Written as DNA, the CDR3 is TGTGCCAACTCTCCTAGCGGGAGCTTCCACGAGCAGTACTTC. It yields the protein CANSPSGSFHEQYF.

The chain carries TRBV5-1 and TRBJ1-2; D unresolved. V gave up 3 bases and J gave up 3 bases, with 12 bases separating them. Germline assignment: CDR1 SGHRS and CDR2 YFSETQ. This CDR3 contains 14 residues. The CDR3 loop is CASSSGEAYYGYTF. The CDR3 nucleotides read TGCGCCAGCAGCTCCGGGGAGGCCTACTATGGCTACACCTTC.

The rearrangement uses TRBV19 and TRBJ1-5; D not resolved. The V gene lost 1 base and the J gene lost 4 bases, with 11 bases spanning the gap. The CDR3 has 15 amino acids. Germline V lookup: CDR1 LNHDA, CDR2 SQIVND (reference sequence). This chain's CDR3 is CASSIGRVINQPQHF. Written as DNA, the CDR3 is TGTGCCAGTAGTATAGGGCGGGTCATTAATCAGCCCCAGCATTTT. Using reference TRBV19 and TRBJ1-5 for the parts outside the CDR3, the full variable domain is DGGITQSPKYLFRKEGQNVTLSCEQNLNHDAMYWYRQDPGQGLRLIYYSQIVNDFQKGDIAEGYSVSREKKESFPLTVTSAQKNPTAFYLCASSIGRVINQPQHFGDGTRLSIL.

The V call is TRBV4-1, the J call TRBJ1-1; maybe TRBD1 (5 bases). Between the trimmed V and J ends, which lost 4 bases and 1 base, there was a span of 16 bases. The CDR3 is 16 amino acids. In germline, CDR1 is MGHRA, CDR2 YSYEKL. The CDR3 DNA reads as TGCGCCAGCAGCCGGAGGCAGACGGGGGGGAACACTGAAGCTTTCTTT. Amino acids: CASSRRQTGGNTEAFF.

V gene TRBV11-3 combines with J gene TRBJ2-5, with D possibly being TRBD2 (6 bases). Germline lookup yields CDR1 SGHNT and CDR2 YENEEA. The CDR3 consists of 14 residues. V was clipped by 3 bases and J by 3 bases, with 11 bases between them. In nucleotides, the CDR3 is TGTGCCAGCAGCTTGCACCGCGGGGAAGAGACCCAGTACTTC. Its translation is CASSLHRGEETQYF.

The CDR3 bases are TGTGCCAGCAGCGCCATAGCGGGAGAAACGAACAATGAGCAGTTCTTC. The encoded protein is CASSAIAGETNNEQFF. The chain combines TRBV9 with TRBJ2-1; 9 nucleotides align to TRBD2. Germline assignment: CDR1 SGDLS and CDR2 YYNGEE. Trimming took 3 bases from V and 5 from J; bases not matched to a gene: 9. The CDR3 spans 16 residues.

The chain joins TRBV28 to TRBJ2-5; the match to TRBD2 covers 8 bases. Trimming took 2 bases from V and 4 from J; bases not matched to a gene: 6. Germline lookup yields CDR1 MDHEN and CDR2 SYDVKM. The CDR3 is made up of 15 amino acids. The DNA for the CDR3 is TGTGCCAGCAGTTTAAGAAGTAGCGGGGTAGAGACCCAGTACTTC. Its protein is CASSLRSSGVETQYF.

This chain links TRBV30 with TRBJ2-5; D ambiguous. CDR1 and CDR2 from the germline V gene are GTSNPN and SVGIG (reference sequence). V lost 3 bases to trimming and J lost 4 bases, with 12 bases between them. The CDR3 extends over 13 amino acids. CDR3: CAWSAGWGETQYF. As DNA, the CDR3 is TGTGCCTGGAGCGCCGGCTGGGGAGAGACCCAGTACTTC.

This clone was seen more than once but under ten times. This chain connects TRBV11-1 to TRBJ2-3, with D possibly being TRBD2 (5 bases). Trimming left V 2 bases short and J 6 bases short, with 9 bases between. Germline CDR1 reads SGHAT; CDR2 reads FQDESV (reference sequence). The CDR3 is 13 amino acids. This CDR3 reads CASSLSRGDTQYF. The CDR3 DNA follows: TGTGCCAGCAGCTTATCTCGCGGGGATACGCAGTATTTT.

This clone was detected only a few times. The chain links TRBV4-2 to TRBJ2-7; no clear D. Germline V gives CDR1 LGHNA, CDR2 YNFKEQ. CDR3 length: 13 residues. V lost 0 bases and J 6 bases, leaving 9 bases between the germline ends. DNA for the CDR3: TGTGCCAGCAGCCAAGAGGCCCGTAGCGAGCAGTACTTC. Its translation is CASSQEARSEQYF.

This clone occurred once. The chain carries TRBV6-6 and TRBJ2-1; D gene uncertain. Germline lookup yields CDR1 MNHNY and CDR2 SVGAGI (reference sequence). V lost 5 bases and J lost 5, with 10 bases in between. This CDR3 has 13 residues. CDR3 loop: CASSVERDNEQFF. DNA for the CDR3: TGTGCCAGCAGTGTAGAACGGGACAATGAGCAGTTCTTC.

This chain connects TRBV30 to TRBJ1-2; D might be TRBD1 (5 bases). Germline values: CDR1 GTSNPN, CDR2 SVGIG (reference sequence). The CDR3 sequence is 13 residues long. Trimming stripped 1 base from V and 4 bases from J, with 10 bases between. The DNA for the CDR3 is TGTGCCTGGAGTGACGGGACCTTCTATGGCTACACCTTC. Its translation is CAWSDGTFYGYTF. Filled out from reference TRBV30 and TRBJ1-2, the complete variable domain reads SQTIHQWPATLVQPVGSPLSLECTVEGTSNPNLYWYRQAAGRGLQLLFYSVGIGQISSEVPQNLSASRPQDRQFILSSKKLLLSDSGFYLCAWSDGTFYGYTFGSGTRLTVV.

The chain couples TRBV5-1 to TRBJ2-1; 8 bases align to TRBD1. This CDR3 has 15 amino acids. From germline, CDR1 is SGHRS and CDR2 YFSETQ. J lost 3 bases, V lost 1 base, and 3 bases had no gene match. CDR3 coding DNA: TGCGCCAGCAGCTTGCGACAGGGGATCTACAATGAGCAGTTCTTC. This codes for CASSLRQGIYNEQFF.

This chain connects TRBV11-2 to TRBJ2-2; TRBD2 matches at 14 bases. This CDR3 has 16 amino acids. The J segment lost 5 bases and the V segment lost 5 bases, leaving 4 bases of the junction unmatched. Germline V lookup: CDR1 SGHAT, CDR2 FQNNGV. The CDR3 DNA reads as TGTGCCAGCAGCCGTGGACTAGCGGGAGGTACCGGGGAGCTGTTTTTT. Residues: CASSRGLAGGTGELFF.

The chain recombines TRBV7-2 with TRBJ2-5; TRBD2 aligns across 8 bases. The CDR3 runs 14 residues. With V trimmed by 5 bases and J by 4 bases, 6 bases remained unmatched. Germline CDR1 and CDR2: SGHTA and FQGNSA. In DNA, the CDR3 is TGTGCCAGCAGCGGAGGACTAGCCTCAGAGACCCAGTACTTC. Its translation is CASSGGLASETQYF.

The chain uses TRBV6-5 and TRBJ1-1, with D hard to call. V dropped 6 bases and J dropped 0 bases, with 14 bases sitting between them. Germline CDR1 is MNHEY and CDR2 is SVGAGI. The CDR3 extends over 15 amino acids. CDR3 sequence reads: CASRMDGAMNTEAFF. The DNA of the CDR3 is TGTGCCAGCAGAATGGACGGCGCCATGAACACTGAAGCTTTCTTT.

The V call is TRBV27, the J call TRBJ2-3, with 8 bases matching TRBD2. The CDR3 sequence is 16 residues long. Trimming cost V 6 bases and J 8 bases; bases outside gene matches: 16. The germline V gene has CDR1 MNHEY and CDR2 SMNVEV (reference sequence). The CDR3: CASSGDVGGAGGTQYF. The DNA of the CDR3 is TGTGCCAGCAGCGGTGATGTTGGGGGCGCGGGAGGTACGCAGTATTTT.

V usage is TRBV2 and J usage is TRBJ1-1, with a weak D call TRBD1 (6 bases). CDR1 and CDR2 (germline): SNHLY, FYNNEI. V lost 2 bases and J lost 4, with 11 bases in between. The CDR3 contains 14 residues. CDR3 amino acids: CASSERGSGTEAFF. CDR3 DNA sequence: TGTGCCAGCAGTGAAAGGGGGTCGGGCACTGAAGCTTTCTTT.